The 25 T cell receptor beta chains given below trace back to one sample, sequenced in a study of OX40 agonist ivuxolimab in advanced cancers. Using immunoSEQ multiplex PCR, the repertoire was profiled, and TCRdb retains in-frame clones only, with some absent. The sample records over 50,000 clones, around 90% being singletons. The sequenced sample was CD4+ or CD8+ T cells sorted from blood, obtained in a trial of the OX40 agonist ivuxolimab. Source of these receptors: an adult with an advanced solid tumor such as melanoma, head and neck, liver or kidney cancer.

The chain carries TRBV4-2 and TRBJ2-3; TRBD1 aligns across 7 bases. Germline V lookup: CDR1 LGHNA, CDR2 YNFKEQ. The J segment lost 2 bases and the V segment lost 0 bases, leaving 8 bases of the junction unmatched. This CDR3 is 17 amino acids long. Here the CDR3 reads CASSQDEGGVNTDTQYF. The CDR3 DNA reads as TGTGCCAGCAGCCAAGATGAAGGGGGCGTAAACACAGATACGCAGTATTTT.

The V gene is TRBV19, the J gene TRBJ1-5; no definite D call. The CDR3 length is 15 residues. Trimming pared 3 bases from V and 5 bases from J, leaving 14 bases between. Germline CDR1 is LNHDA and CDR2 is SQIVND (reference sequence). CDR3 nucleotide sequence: TGTGCCAGTAGTATCTACCCCGGGCGGGATCAGCCCCAGCATTTT. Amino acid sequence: CASSIYPGRDQPQHF. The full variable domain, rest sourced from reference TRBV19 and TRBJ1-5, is DGGITQSPKYLFRKEGQNVTLSCEQNLNHDAMYWYRQDPGQGLRLIYYSQIVNDFQKGDIAEGYSVSREKKESFPLTVTSAQKNPTAFYLCASSIYPGRDQPQHFGDGTRLSIL.

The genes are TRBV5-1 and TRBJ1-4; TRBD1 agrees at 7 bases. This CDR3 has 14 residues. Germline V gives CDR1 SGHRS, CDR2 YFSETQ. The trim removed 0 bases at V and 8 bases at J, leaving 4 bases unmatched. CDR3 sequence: CASSLGQGGEKLFF. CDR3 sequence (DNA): TGCGCCAGCAGCTTGGGACAGGGTGGAGAAAAACTGTTTTTT.

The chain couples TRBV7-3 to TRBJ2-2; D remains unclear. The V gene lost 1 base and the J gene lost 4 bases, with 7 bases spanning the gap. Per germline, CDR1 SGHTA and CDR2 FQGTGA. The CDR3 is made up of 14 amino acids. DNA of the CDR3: TGTGCCAGCAGCTTAATGGCAGTCACCGGGGAGCTGTTTTTT. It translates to CASSLMAVTGELFF.

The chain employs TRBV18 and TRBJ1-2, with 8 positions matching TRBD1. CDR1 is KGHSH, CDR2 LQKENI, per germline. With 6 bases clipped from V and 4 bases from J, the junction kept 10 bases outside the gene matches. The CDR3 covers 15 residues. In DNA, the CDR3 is TGTGCCAGCTCCGACACCGCGGGACAGGCCTATGGCTACACCTTC. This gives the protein CASSDTAGQAYGYTF.

Written as DNA, the CDR3 is TGTGCCAGCAGTTTAAGTCGGGGCCGGGATGAGCAGTTCTTC. Protein sequence: CASSLSRGRDEQFF. The J gene is TRBJ2-1, the V gene TRBV6-5; D is tentatively TRBD1 or TRBD2 (5 bases each). The CDR3 is made up of 14 amino acids. With 4 bases removed from V and 8 bases from J, the gap between germline ends came to 15 bases. Germline V gene sequence: CDR1 MNHEY, CDR2 SVGAGI.

The CDR3 coding sequence is TGTGCCAGCAGCCGCCGGACCATACAAGAGACCCAGTACTTC. As protein: CASSRRTIQETQYF. J is TRBJ2-5 and V is TRBV7-8; D call uncertain. The germline V gene has CDR1 SGHVS and CDR2 FQNEAQ. V lost 5 bases and J 2 bases, leaving 12 bases between the germline ends. This CDR3 region has 14 residues.

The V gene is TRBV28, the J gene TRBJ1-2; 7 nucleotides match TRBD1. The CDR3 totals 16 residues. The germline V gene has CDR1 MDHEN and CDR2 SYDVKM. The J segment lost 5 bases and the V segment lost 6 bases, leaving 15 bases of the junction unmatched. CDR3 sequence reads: CASSNIGTDKGYGYTF. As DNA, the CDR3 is TGTGCCAGCAGCAACATCGGGACAGATAAGGGGTATGGCTACACCTTC.

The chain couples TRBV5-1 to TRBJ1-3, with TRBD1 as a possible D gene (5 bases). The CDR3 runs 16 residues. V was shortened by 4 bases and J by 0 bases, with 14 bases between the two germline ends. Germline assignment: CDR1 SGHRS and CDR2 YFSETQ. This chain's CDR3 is CASSKLGESSGNTIYF. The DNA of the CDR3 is TGCGCCAGCAGCAAGCTAGGGGAGAGCTCTGGAAACACCATATATTTT.

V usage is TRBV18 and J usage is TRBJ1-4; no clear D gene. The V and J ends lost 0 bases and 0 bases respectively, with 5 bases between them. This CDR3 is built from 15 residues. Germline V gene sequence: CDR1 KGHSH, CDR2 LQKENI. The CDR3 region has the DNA TGTGCCAGCTCACCACCGGATGCAACTAATGAAAAACTGTTTTTT. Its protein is CASSPPDATNEKLFF.

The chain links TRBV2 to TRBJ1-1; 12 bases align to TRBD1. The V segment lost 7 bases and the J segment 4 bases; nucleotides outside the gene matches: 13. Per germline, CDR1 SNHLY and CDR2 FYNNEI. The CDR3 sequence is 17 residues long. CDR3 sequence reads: CASNSGTGGIWGTEAFF. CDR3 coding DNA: TGTGCCAGCAATTCCGGGACAGGGGGCATCTGGGGCACTGAAGCTTTCTTT.

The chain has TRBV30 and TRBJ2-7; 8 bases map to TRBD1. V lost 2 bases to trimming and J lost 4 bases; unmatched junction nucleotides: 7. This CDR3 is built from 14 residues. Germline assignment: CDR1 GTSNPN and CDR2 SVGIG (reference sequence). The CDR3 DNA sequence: TGTGCCTGGAGTATGACAGGGGCGGGTTACGAGCAGTACTTC. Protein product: CAWSMTGAGYEQYF.

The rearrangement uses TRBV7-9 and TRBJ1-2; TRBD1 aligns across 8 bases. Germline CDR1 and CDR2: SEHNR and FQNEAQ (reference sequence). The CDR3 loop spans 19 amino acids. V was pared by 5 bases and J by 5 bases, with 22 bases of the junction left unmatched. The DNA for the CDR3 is TGTGCCAGCAGCCCTACCCGTGGGGACAGGACCTCATCAGGGTATGGCTACACCTTC. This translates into CASSPTRGDRTSSGYGYTF.

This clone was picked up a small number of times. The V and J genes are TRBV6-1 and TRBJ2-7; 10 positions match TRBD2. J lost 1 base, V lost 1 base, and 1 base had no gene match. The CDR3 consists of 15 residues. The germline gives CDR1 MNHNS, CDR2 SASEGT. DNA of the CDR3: TGTGCCAGCAGTGAAGAACTAGCGGGATCCTACGAGCAGTACTTC. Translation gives CASSEELAGSYEQYF.

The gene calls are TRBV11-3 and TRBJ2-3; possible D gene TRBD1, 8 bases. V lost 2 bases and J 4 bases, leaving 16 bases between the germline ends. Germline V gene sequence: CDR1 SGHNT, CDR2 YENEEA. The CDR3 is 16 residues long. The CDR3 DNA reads TGTGCCAGCAGCTTATTCAGCACAGGGGGGGCAGATACGCAGTATTTT. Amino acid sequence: CASSLFSTGGADTQYF.

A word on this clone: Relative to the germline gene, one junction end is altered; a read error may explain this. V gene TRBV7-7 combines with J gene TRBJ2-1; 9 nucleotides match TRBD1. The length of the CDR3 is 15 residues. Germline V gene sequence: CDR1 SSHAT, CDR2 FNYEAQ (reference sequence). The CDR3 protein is CASSTRQGVYNEQFF. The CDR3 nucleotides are TGTGCTAGCAGCACTCGACAGGGGGTCTACAATGAGCAGTTCTTC.

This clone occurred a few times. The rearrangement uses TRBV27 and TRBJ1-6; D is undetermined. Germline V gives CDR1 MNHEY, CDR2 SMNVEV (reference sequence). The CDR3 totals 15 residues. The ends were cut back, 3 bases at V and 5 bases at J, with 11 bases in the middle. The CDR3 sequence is CASSLGRPDNSPLHF. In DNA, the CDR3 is TGTGCCAGCAGTTTGGGTAGGCCTGATAATTCACCCCTCCACTTT.

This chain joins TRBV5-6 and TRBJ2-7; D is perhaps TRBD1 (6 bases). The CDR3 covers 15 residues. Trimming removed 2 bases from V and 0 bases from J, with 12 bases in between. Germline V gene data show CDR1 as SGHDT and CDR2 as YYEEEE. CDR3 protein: CASSLRGTISYEQYF. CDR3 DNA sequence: TGTGCCAGCAGCTTAAGGGGGACAATCTCCTACGAGCAGTACTTC.

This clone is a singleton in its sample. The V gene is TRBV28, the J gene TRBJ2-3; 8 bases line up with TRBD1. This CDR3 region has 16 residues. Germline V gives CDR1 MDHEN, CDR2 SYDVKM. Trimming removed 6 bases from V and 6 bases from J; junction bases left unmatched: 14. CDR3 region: CASSQPWQGASDTQYF. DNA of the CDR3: TGTGCCAGCAGCCAGCCCTGGCAGGGGGCGTCGGATACGCAGTATTTT.

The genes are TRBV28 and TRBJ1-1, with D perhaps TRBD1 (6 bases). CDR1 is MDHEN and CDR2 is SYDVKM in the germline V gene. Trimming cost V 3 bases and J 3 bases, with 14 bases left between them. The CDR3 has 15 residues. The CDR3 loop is CASSFRQQGHTEAFF. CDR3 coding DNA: TGTGCCAGCAGTTTTCGTCAACAGGGCCACACTGAAGCTTTCTTT.

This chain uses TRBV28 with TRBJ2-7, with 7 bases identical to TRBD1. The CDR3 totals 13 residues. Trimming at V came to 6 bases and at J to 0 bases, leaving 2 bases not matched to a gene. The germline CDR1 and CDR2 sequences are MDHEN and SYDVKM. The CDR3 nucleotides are TGTGCCAGCAGGCCAGGGGGCTCCTACGAGCAGTACTTC. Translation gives CASRPGGSYEQYF.

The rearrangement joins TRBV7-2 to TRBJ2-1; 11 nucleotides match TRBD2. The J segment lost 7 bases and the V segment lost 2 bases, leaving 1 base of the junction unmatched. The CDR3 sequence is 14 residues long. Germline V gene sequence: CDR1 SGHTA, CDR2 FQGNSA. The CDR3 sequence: CASSLRLAGNEQFF. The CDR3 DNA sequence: TGTGCCAGCAGCTTAAGACTAGCGGGAAATGAGCAGTTCTTC.

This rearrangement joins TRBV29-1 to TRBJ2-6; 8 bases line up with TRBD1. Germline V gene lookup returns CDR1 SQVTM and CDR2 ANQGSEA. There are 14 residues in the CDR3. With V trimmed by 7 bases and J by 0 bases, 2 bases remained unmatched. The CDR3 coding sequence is TGCAGCGCTACAGGGGGCTCTGGGGCCAACGTCCTGACTTTC. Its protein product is CSATGGSGANVLTF.

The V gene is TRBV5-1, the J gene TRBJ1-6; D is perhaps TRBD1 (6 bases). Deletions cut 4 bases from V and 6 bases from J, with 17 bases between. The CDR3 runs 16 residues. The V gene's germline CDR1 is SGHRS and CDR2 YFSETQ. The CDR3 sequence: CASSLITGRVNSPLHF. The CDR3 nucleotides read TGCGCCAGCAGCCTCATAACAGGGAGAGTTAATTCACCCCTCCACTTT. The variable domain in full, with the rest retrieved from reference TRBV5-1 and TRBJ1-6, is KAGVTQTPRYLIKTRGQQVTLSCSPISGHRSVSWYQQTPGQGLQFLFEYFSETQRNKGNFPGRFSGRQFSNSRSEMNVSTLELGDSALYLCASSLITGRVNSPLHFGNGTRLTVT.

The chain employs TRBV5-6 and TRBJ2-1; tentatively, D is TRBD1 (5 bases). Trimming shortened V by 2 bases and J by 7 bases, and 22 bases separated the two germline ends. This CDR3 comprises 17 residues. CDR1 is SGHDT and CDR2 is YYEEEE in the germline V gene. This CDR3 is CASSLISGRAVSNEQFF. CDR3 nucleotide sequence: TGTGCCAGCAGCTTAATATCCGGCAGGGCGGTCTCGAATGAGCAGTTCTTC.